This T cell receptor (beta chain) was recorded in a study of cytomegalovirus exposure and HLA in healthy donors. Healthy individuals who donated bone marrow served as the donors. From germline, CDR1 is SNHLY and CDR2 FYNNEI. The CDR3 is 16 residues long. Trimming at V came to 0 bases and at J to 0 bases, leaving 4 bases not matched to a gene. A multiplex PCR was run with 60 Vbeta primers and 13 Jbeta primers. Measured with immunoSEQ multiplex PCR; TCRdb has only the in-frame clones, and not every one. The repertoire holds about 150,000 clones, with nearly 10% as singletons. Whole-study results and caveats: Specificity for CMV antigens was confirmed in vitro for a few of the CMV-associated chains. The study designated roughly 160 TCR beta chains cytomegalovirus-associated.

As to this clone: Its target is not known.

This chain uses TRBV2 with TRBJ2-5; 7 bases map to TRBD1. This clonotype was sampled from a man aged 50 to 59 in good health and CMV-seronegative. The sequenced material came from PBMCs. The CDR3 DNA reads as TGTGCCAGCAGTGAAGCGCGGACAGGTTACCAAGAGACCCAGTACTTC. It codes for CASSEARTGYQETQYF.